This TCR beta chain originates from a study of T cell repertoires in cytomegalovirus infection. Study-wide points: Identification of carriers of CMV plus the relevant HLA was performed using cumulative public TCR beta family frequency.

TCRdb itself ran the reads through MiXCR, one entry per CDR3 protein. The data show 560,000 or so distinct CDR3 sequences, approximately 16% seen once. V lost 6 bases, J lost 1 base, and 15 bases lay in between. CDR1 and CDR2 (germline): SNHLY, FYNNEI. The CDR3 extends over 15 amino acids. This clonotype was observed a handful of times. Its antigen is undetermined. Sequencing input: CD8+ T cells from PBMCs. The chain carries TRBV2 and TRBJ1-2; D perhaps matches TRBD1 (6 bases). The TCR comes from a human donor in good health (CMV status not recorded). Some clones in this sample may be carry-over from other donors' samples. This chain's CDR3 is CASRGDGGRNYGYTF. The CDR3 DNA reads TGTGCCAGCAGAGGCGACGGGGGGCGTAACTATGGCTACACCTTC.